These 30 T cell receptor beta chains originate from one sample sequenced in a study of long-term antiretroviral therapy in people with HIV. Survey-level immunoSEQ v3.0 assays were run. Assay: immunoSEQ multiplex PCR; the TCRdb copy retains only in-frame clones and omits some. The table records around 33,000 clones, around four fifths of them present only once. The sample consisted of unsorted PBMCs, taken 0.3 years after starting antiretroviral therapy. These receptors originate from a man aged 18 to 29 with HIV.

This rearrangement joins TRBV10-1 to TRBJ2-1; D is perhaps TRBD1 or TRBD2 (5 bases each). Germline-derived CDR1 and CDR2 are WNHNN and SYGVQD (reference sequence). Trimming took 0 bases from V and 2 from J, leaving 8 bases between them. The CDR3 covers 15 residues. The CDR3 sequence: CASSESRGAYNEQFF. The CDR3 DNA follows: TGCGCCAGCAGTGAGTCGAGGGGCGCCTACAATGAGCAGTTCTTC.

V and J are TRBV7-3 and TRBJ2-3, with a weak D call TRBD2 (6 bases). CDR1 and CDR2 from the germline V gene are SGHTA and FQGTGA. The CDR3 is 15 residues long. V was clipped by 4 bases and J by 5 bases, with 16 bases between them. The CDR3 loop reads CASSSETISGDTQYF. The CDR3 coding sequence is TGTGCCAGCAGCTCCGAGACGATTAGCGGAGATACGCAGTATTTT.

The rearrangement joins TRBV19 to TRBJ1-1, with D maybe TRBD1 (6 bases). The CDR3 spans 16 residues. The V gene lost 3 bases and the J gene lost 2 bases, with 16 bases spanning the gap. Germline V gene data show CDR1 as LNHDA and CDR2 as SQIVND (reference sequence). CDR3 region: CASSILTGRINTEAFF. The CDR3 bases are TGTGCCAGTAGTATCTTGACAGGACGAATTAACACTGAAGCTTTCTTT.

This clone showed up just a few times. The V call is TRBV27, the J call TRBJ2-7; 7 bases map to TRBD1. V shed 5 bases, J shed 3 bases, and the junction held 4 bases outside the gene matches. CDR1 is MNHEY and CDR2 is SMNVEV in the germline V gene (reference sequence). This CDR3 has 13 amino acids. The CDR3 DNA sequence: TGTGCCAGCAGTAGGAACAGGGGCTACGAGCAGTACTTC. It codes for CASSRNRGYEQYF.

The chain has TRBV11-2 and TRBJ2-1; 7 bases are shared with TRBD2. Unmatched junction bases numbered 5, after V lost 7 bases and J lost 2 bases. Per germline, CDR1 SGHAT and CDR2 FQNNGV. The CDR3 spans 14 residues. The CDR3 region is CASTRAGAYNEQFF. CDR3 DNA sequence: TGTGCCAGCACCCGTGCGGGAGCCTACAATGAGCAGTTCTTC.

In its sample, this clone was seen a few times. This sequence joins TRBV27 and TRBJ2-3; the D gene could be TRBD1 or TRBD2 (6 bases each). CDR3 length: 15 residues. CDR1 is MNHEY and CDR2 is SMNVEV in the germline V gene (reference sequence). The ends were cut back, 6 bases at V and 2 bases at J, with 15 bases in the middle. The CDR3 protein is CASSPLGGNTDTQYF. The CDR3 region has the DNA TGTGCCAGCAGCCCCCTAGGGGGGAACACAGATACGCAGTATTTT.

In this sample, this clone turned up a few times. This rearrangement joins TRBV2 to TRBJ2-7; no clear D. V was trimmed by 2 bases and J by 5 bases, leaving 7 bases between them. The germline V gene has CDR1 SNHLY and CDR2 FYNNEI. The CDR3 extends over 12 amino acids. CDR3 in DNA: TGTGCCAGCAGTGAACGCGACCACGAGCAGTACTTC. It is translated as CASSERDHEQYF. The full variable domain, completed using reference TRBV2 and TRBJ2-7, is EPEVTQTPSHQVTQMGQEVILRCVPISNHLYFYWYRQILGQKVEFLVSFYNNEISEKSEIFDDQFSVERPDGSNFTLKIRSTKLEDSAMYFCASSERDHEQYFGPGTRLTVT.

CDR3 sequence (DNA): TGTGCCAGCAGCGGGTTAAGGAACACTGAAGCTTTCTTT. It yields the protein CASSGLRNTEAFF. This sequence joins TRBV9 and TRBJ1-1; D gene ambiguous. Trimming pared 3 bases from V and 1 base from J, leaving 7 bases between. Per germline, CDR1 SGDLS and CDR2 YYNGEE. The CDR3 covers 13 residues.

The V call is TRBV6-6, the J call TRBJ2-3, with 7 nucleotides matching TRBD2. This CDR3 contains 15 residues. The germline V gene encodes CDR1 MNHNY and CDR2 SVGAGI (reference sequence). The trim removed 6 bases at V and 0 bases at J, leaving 6 bases unmatched. In DNA, the CDR3 is TGTGCCAGCAGAGGGCTAGCGGCCAGCACAGATACGCAGTATTTT. Amino acid sequence: CASRGLAASTDTQYF.

The rearrangement links TRBV6-1 to TRBJ2-5, with TRBD1 matching 9 bases. From germline, CDR1 is MNHNS and CDR2 SASEGT. The CDR3 has 15 amino acids. The J segment lost 7 bases and the V segment lost 2 bases, leaving 8 bases of the junction unmatched. This chain's CDR3 is CASSERWDREATQYF. The DNA for the CDR3 is TGTGCCAGCAGTGAAAGGTGGGACAGGGAAGCGACCCAGTACTTC.

In DNA, the CDR3 is TGCGCCAGCAGCCAACAGACAGGGGGAGCCGCTAATGAAAAACTGTTTTTT. This codes for CASSQQTGGAANEKLFF. The rearrangement uses TRBV4-1 and TRBJ1-4; TRBD1 matches at 9 bases. Trimming removed 2 bases from V and 3 bases from J; junction bases left unmatched: 7. CDR3 length: 17 amino acids. Germline V gives CDR1 MGHRA, CDR2 YSYEKL.

The V call is TRBV6-5, the J call TRBJ2-7, with 11 nucleotides matching TRBD1. V was pared by 4 bases and J by 4 bases, with 6 bases of the junction left unmatched. Germline-derived CDR1 and CDR2 are MNHEY and SVGAGI. The CDR3 runs to 15 residues. CDR3 amino acids: CASSFGTGGQYEQYF. DNA for the CDR3: TGTGCCAGCAGTTTCGGGACAGGGGGTCAATACGAGCAGTACTTC.

The chain couples TRBV6-1 to TRBJ1-5, with D possibly being TRBD1 (5 bases). Germline-derived CDR1 and CDR2 are MNHNS and SASEGT. V was trimmed by 8 bases and J by 6 bases, leaving 14 bases between them. The CDR3 length is 13 residues. The CDR3 here is CASVVHGGQPQHF. The CDR3 nucleotides are TGTGCCAGCGTGGTCCACGGGGGTCAGCCCCAGCATTTT.

The rearrangement joins TRBV7-8 to TRBJ1-3, with 8 bases that match TRBD1. Unmatched junction bases numbered 8, after V lost 7 bases and J lost 0 bases. The V gene's germline CDR1 is SGHVS and CDR2 FQNEAQ. The CDR3 loop spans 16 amino acids. The CDR3 sequence is CASTKGQVGSGNTIYF. The DNA for the CDR3 is TGTGCCAGCACCAAGGGACAGGTGGGCTCTGGAAACACCATATATTTT. Drawing the rest from reference TRBV7-8 and TRBJ1-3, the complete variable domain is GAGVSQSPRYKVAKRGQDVALRCDPISGHVSLFWYQQALGQGPEFLTYFQNEAQLDKSGLPSDRFFAERPEGSVSTLKIQRTQQEDSAVYLCASTKGQVGSGNTIYFGEGSWLTVV.

The CDR3 bases are TGCAGCGTTCAGACAGGTGACGAGCAGTACTTC. It specifies CSVQTGDEQYF. The chain combines TRBV29-1 with TRBJ2-7, with D possibly being TRBD1 (6 bases). Per germline, CDR1 SQVTM and CDR2 ANQGSEA. The length of the CDR3 is 11 residues. Trimming pared 5 bases from V and 5 bases from J, leaving 10 bases between.

This chain joins TRBV28 and TRBJ2-3; the D gene is possibly TRBD2 (5 bases). V was shortened by 6 bases and J by 2 bases, with 9 bases between the two germline ends. The germline CDR1 and CDR2 sequences are MDHEN and SYDVKM. The CDR3 sequence is 13 residues long. The CDR3 reads CASSPGITDTQYF. The DNA of the CDR3 is TGTGCCAGCAGCCCCGGGATCACAGATACGCAGTATTTT.

The rearrangement links TRBV18 to TRBJ2-2; a possible D gene is TRBD2 (6 bases). There are 15 residues in the CDR3. Per germline, CDR1 KGHSH and CDR2 LQKENI. V was cut by 6 bases and J by 0 bases, with 11 bases left in between. Here the CDR3 reads CASSLTSSNTGELFF. The DNA of the CDR3 is TGTGCCAGCTCTCTGACTAGTTCGAACACCGGGGAGCTGTTTTTT.

The genes are TRBV4-2 and TRBJ2-2; D not certain. Trimming took 4 bases from V and 4 from J, leaving 10 bases between them. CDR3 length: 14 amino acids. Germline V CDR1 and CDR2: LGHNA, YNFKEQ. Written as DNA, the CDR3 is TGTGCCAGCAGCCTCCAAAGATTCACCGGGGAGCTGTTTTTT. Encoded protein: CASSLQRFTGELFF.

The chain carries TRBV6-5 and TRBJ2-2, with 11 bases lining up with TRBD2. The CDR3 is 14 amino acids. Germline-derived CDR1 and CDR2 are MNHEY and SVGAGI. Trimming took 6 bases from V and 8 from J; bases not matched to a gene: 5. CDR3 bases: TGTGCCAGCAGGGGACTAGCGGCTAGAGGGGAGCTGTTTTTT. This encodes CASRGLAARGELFF.

This clone was counted only a few times. This rearrangement joins TRBV4-1 to TRBJ1-2; D gene uncertain. The V gene's germline CDR1 is MGHRA and CDR2 YSYEKL. The germline V and J ends were trimmed by 3 bases and 2 bases, with 10 bases remaining between them. The CDR3 covers 14 residues. The CDR3 loop reads CASSHRTENYGYTF. As DNA, the CDR3 is TGCGCCAGCAGCCATCGGACGGAAAACTATGGCTACACCTTC.

The gene calls are TRBV7-9 and TRBJ1-2; D uncertain. This CDR3 region has 13 residues. V gave up 2 bases and J gave up 7 bases, with 11 bases separating them. Per germline, CDR1 SEHNR and CDR2 FQNEAQ (reference sequence). CDR3 DNA: TGTGCCAGCAGCTTAACGGGGAATGGTGGCTACACCTTC. Protein sequence: CASSLTGNGGYTF.

This chain connects TRBV5-6 to TRBJ2-7; D is undetermined. The CDR3 sequence is 11 residues long. The germline CDR1 and CDR2 sequences are SGHDT and YYEEEE. The V end was cut by 1 base, the J end by 6 bases, with 5 bases between. The CDR3 protein is CASSLIREQYF. DNA for the CDR3: TGTGCCAGCAGCTTGATTCGCGAGCAGTACTTC.

This chain links TRBV28 with TRBJ2-5; perhaps TRBD2 as D (6 bases). V was cut by 1 base and J by 2 bases, with 11 bases left in between. In germline, CDR1 is MDHEN, CDR2 SYDVKM. The CDR3 sequence is 15 residues long. The CDR3 here is CASSLFRAGQETQYF. CDR3 nucleotides: TGTGCCAGCAGTTTATTTCGCGCGGGGCAAGAGACCCAGTACTTC.

This clone was found a few times. The rearrangement joins TRBV4-1 to TRBJ1-2; D may be TRBD1 (6 bases). The CDR3 runs 17 residues. Germline-derived CDR1 and CDR2 are MGHRA and YSYEKL. Between the trimmed V and J ends, which lost 0 bases and 5 bases, there was a span of 19 bases. CDR3 loop: CASSQDPWGANPYGYTF. CDR3 coding DNA: TGCGCCAGCAGCCAAGACCCGTGGGGGGCAAACCCTTATGGCTACACCTTC.

The chain combines TRBV6-1 with TRBJ2-3, with 15 bases matching TRBD2. The CDR3 covers 19 residues. Looked up from germline, CDR1 is MNHNS and CDR2 is SASEGT. The V gene end was trimmed by 5 bases and the J gene end by 5 bases; junction bases not matched to a gene: 14. CDR3 in amino acids: CASSKGLAGGGGLGDTQYF. CDR3 nucleotide sequence: TGTGCCAGCAGTAAAGGACTAGCGGGAGGGGGTGGTCTAGGAGATACGCAGTATTTT.

This clone was recorded only once. The chain employs TRBV6-1 and TRBJ1-2; TRBD1 might be the D (6 bases). This CDR3 has 14 amino acids. Germline V gene sequence: CDR1 MNHNS, CDR2 SASEGT. Trimming pared 4 bases from V and 1 base from J, leaving 10 bases between. The CDR3 sequence is CASSGDIINYGYTF. CDR3 in DNA: TGTGCCAGCAGTGGGGACATTATTAACTATGGCTACACCTTC.

This chain links TRBV12-5 with TRBJ2-2, with D uncertain. This CDR3 contains 13 residues. V was pared by 2 bases and J by 5 bases, with 6 bases between. Germline values: CDR1 LGHNT, CDR2 FRNRAP. The CDR3 nucleotides are TGTGCTAGTGGTTTGTACGGGACCGGGGAGCTGTTTTTT. It codes for CASGLYGTGELFF.

The rearrangement links TRBV12-5 to TRBJ2-6; D may match TRBD1 or TRBD2 (5 bases each). Germline-derived CDR1 and CDR2 are LGHNT and FRNRAP. This CDR3 has 19 amino acids. Trimming shortened V by 5 bases and J by 3 bases, and 23 bases separated the two germline ends. CDR3 residues: CASGPTRPRDVSGANVLTF. The CDR3, as DNA: TGTGCTAGTGGTCCAACCCGGCCCAGGGACGTAAGTGGGGCCAACGTCCTGACTTTC.

V usage is TRBV7-9 and J usage is TRBJ1-4, with TRBD1 matching over 7 bases. CDR1 is SEHNR, CDR2 FQNEAQ, per germline (reference sequence). V gave up 5 bases and J gave up 3 bases; unmatched junction bases: 15. CDR3 length: 18 residues. The CDR3 sequence is CASSPPSQGSRANEKLFF. The CDR3 region has the DNA TGTGCCAGCAGCCCTCCTTCACAGGGGAGTCGGGCTAATGAAAAACTGTTTTTT.

The V and J genes are TRBV6-1 and TRBJ2-2; D is ambiguous. V was clipped by 8 bases and J by 0 bases, with 4 bases between them. The CDR3 has 12 amino acids. The V gene's germline CDR1 is MNHNS and CDR2 SASEGT. CDR3 in amino acids: CASASNTGELFF. The DNA for the CDR3 is TGTGCCAGCGCGTCGAACACCGGGGAGCTGTTTTTT.